The clone carrying this T cell receptor beta chain was picked up many times. The antigen remains undetermined. The CDR3 runs to 12 residues. Germline values: CDR1 GTSNPN, CDR2 SVGIG (reference sequence). V was pared by 1 base and J by 10 bases, with 4 bases of the junction left unmatched. This sample is drawn from a study of T cells in Graves' hyperthyroidism and ophthalmopathy. Study overall: Peripheral blood was obtained at initial diagnosis, preceding any treatment.

Amplified TCR beta CDR3 regions came from RNA transcripts. The TCR CDR3 was amplified in a first-round RT-PCR using the HTBI primer set. Via MiXCR, TCRdb re-called the multiplex PCR reads, giving one row per CDR3 protein. The sample includes a few hundred thousand distinct CDR3 sequences, around 15% seen only once; the top ten take 5% to 6.5%. Study conclusions and caveats: The majority of expanded thyroid clonotypes above 0.001 also appeared in blood.

Patients showing uncontrolled infection, other autoimmune disease, pregnancy or lactation were ineligible. This chain connects TRBV30 to TRBJ1-2; 9 nucleotides align to TRBD1. The TCR originated in a woman under 30 with Graves' hyperthyroidism. Sequenced input: blood. The CDR3 is CAWSATGGDYTF. CDR3 DNA: TGTGCCTGGAGTGCAACAGGGGGCGACTACACCTTC.